Below are 32 T cell receptor beta chains sequenced from a single sample in a study of T-cell reconstitution after alpha-beta-depleted transplantation in children. Unique molecular identifiers were incorporated during preparation of the TCRbeta library. In TCRdb, the PCR reads were re-called with MiXCR into one record per CDR3 protein. The data contain about 260,000 distinct CDR3 sequences, roughly 8% of them singletons. The sequenced sample was PBMCs, mostly from graft donor cells, obtained 180 days after TCRalphabeta/CD19-depleted stem cell transplant. The receptors shown here come from a male patient under 18 who had a stem cell transplant for acute lymphoblastic leukemia, so the T cells may come from the graft donor.

The chain combines TRBV28 with TRBJ1-3; D uncertain. The CDR3 is 17 residues long. Between the trimmed V and J ends, which lost 5 bases and 0 bases, there was a span of 17 bases. Per germline, CDR1 MDHEN and CDR2 SYDVKM. The CDR3 coding sequence is TGTGCCAGCAGTCTTTATTCGGGCCGACACTCTGGAAACACCATATATTTT. Residues: CASSLYSGRHSGNTIYF. Full variable domain (remainder filled in from reference TRBV28 and TRBJ1-3): DVKVTQSSRYLVKRTGEKVFLECVQDMDHENMFWYRQDPGLGLRLIYFSYDVKMKEKGDIPEGYSVSREKKERFSLILESASTNQTSMYLCASSLYSGRHSGNTIYFGEGSWLTVV.

This clonotype was recorded many times. The CDR3 protein is CASSKFRFGPNQETQYF. Written as DNA, the CDR3 is TGTGCCAGCAGCAAATTTCGTTTCGGGCCAAACCAAGAGACCCAGTACTTC. The rearrangement links TRBV21-1 to TRBJ2-5; TRBD2, as called in the table, went unchecked against the DNA. TRBV21-1 is listed as a pseudogene. The CDR3 runs 17 residues.

In its sample, this clonotype was seen many times. This chain connects TRBV24-1 to TRBJ2-5; tentatively, D is TRBD1 or TRBD2 (5 bases each). Germline V gives CDR1 KGHDR, CDR2 SFDVKD. V lost 3 bases and J lost 2, with 18 bases in between. This CDR3 is built from 17 residues. Here the CDR3 reads CATSDRAGSIAQETQYF. DNA of the CDR3: TGTGCCACCAGTGATCGAGCAGGGTCAATAGCGCAAGAGACCCAGTACTTC.

This clonotype was seen many times. This chain connects TRBV20-1 to TRBJ1-6; the D is unclear. Per the germline V gene, CDR1 is DFQATT and CDR2 is SNEGSKA (reference sequence). This CDR3 has 14 residues. The V and J ends lost 3 bases and 7 bases respectively, with 13 bases between them. The CDR3 region is CSARTARPNSPLHF. The CDR3 bases are TGCAGTGCTAGGACTGCCCGGCCGAATTCACCCCTCCACTTT.

This clonotype was counted many times. The gene calls are TRBV5-6 and TRBJ2-7; D gene uncertain. Germline V gene lookup returns CDR1 SGHDT and CDR2 YYEEEE. The CDR3 has 11 amino acids. The V gene lost 0 bases and the J gene lost 6 bases, with 4 bases spanning the gap. The CDR3 DNA reads TGTGCCAGCAGCTTGGCTACCGAGCAGTACTTC. Its translation is CASSLATEQYF. Variable domain in full (rest from reference TRBV5-6 and TRBJ2-7): DAGVTQSPTHLIKTRGQQVTLRCSPKSGHDTVSWYQQALGQGPQFIFQYYEEEERQRGNFPDRFSGHQFPNYSSELNVNALLLGDSALYLCASSLATEQYFGPGTRLTVT.

A remark on this clonotype: This may come from a read error, since a much larger clone is one base off. This CDR3 fails to terminate in the conserved phenylalanine or tryptophan, so it likely reflects a read error. The J gene is TRBJ2-7, the V gene TRBV3-1, with no clear D. Trimming pared 3 bases from V and 6 bases from J, leaving 6 bases between. There are 11 residues in the CDR3. The germline CDR1 and CDR2 sequences are LGHDT and YNNKEL (reference sequence). Here the CDR3 reads CASSQSGEQYS. CDR3 DNA: TGTGCCAGCAGCCAGTCTGGCGAGCAGTACTCC.

The table lists this clonotype with many counts. DNA for the CDR3: TGTGCCAGCAGCGTGGGCCCCGGACAGGGGAAGGCACCCCTCCACTTT. Protein product: CASSVGPGQGKAPLHF. The chain links TRBV9 to TRBJ1-6, with TRBD1 matching 9 bases. Trimming took 2 bases from V and 11 from J; bases not matched to a gene: 11. Germline V CDR1 and CDR2: SGDLS, YYNGEE. The CDR3 consists of 16 residues.

This clonotype was seen ten or more times. The chain combines TRBV5-1 with TRBJ2-5; perhaps TRBD1 as D (6 bases). There are 13 residues in the CDR3. Germline V gives CDR1 SGHRS, CDR2 YFSETQ. Trimming shortened V by 1 base and J by 4 bases, and 8 bases separated the two germline ends. CDR3 residues: CASSLIGGETQYF. The CDR3 DNA follows: TGCGCCAGCAGCTTGATAGGGGGAGAGACCCAGTACTTC.

This clonotype was recorded once. The CDR3 DNA reads TGTGCCAGCCACCGTGCTGTCACAGATACGCAGTATTTT. This sequence encodes CASHRAVTDTQYF. The V gene is TRBV12-3 or TRBV12-4, the J gene TRBJ2-3; D gene unclear. This CDR3 is built from 13 residues. V was pared by 8 bases and J by 2 bases, with 11 bases between.

This clonotype was recorded many times. The rearrangement links TRBV20-1 to TRBJ1-2; perhaps TRBD1 as D (6 bases). This CDR3 spans 12 amino acids. The V end lost 6 bases, the J end lost 3 bases, and 11 bases lay between the germline ends. Germline CDR1 DFQATT, CDR2 SNEGSKA (reference sequence). In DNA, the CDR3 is TGCAGTGCAGGGGCAGGGGACTATGGCTACACCTTC. Translated, it gives CSAGAGDYGYTF.

At least ten counts were recorded for this clonotype. This CDR3 is CSAREAGGPYNEQFF. The CDR3 DNA reads as TGCAGTGCTAGAGAGGCGGGGGGCCCCTACAATGAGCAGTTCTTC. The genes are TRBV20-1 and TRBJ2-1, with TRBD2 identical over 8 bases. This CDR3 region has 15 residues. V shed 0 bases and J 2 bases; nucleotides not matched to a gene: 3. Germline V gene sequence: CDR1 DFQATT, CDR2 SNEGSKA (reference sequence).

Regarding this clonotype: Just one base apart from a much larger clone, this may be a read error. This chain links TRBV7-2 with TRBJ1-5, with D maybe TRBD1 (5 bases). Germline CDR1 and CDR2: SGHTA and FQGNSA. The CDR3 has 16 amino acids. The CDR3 nucleotides are TGTGCCAGCAGCTTAGTAATGGGGGAGGGCAATCAGCCCCATCATTTT. Protein product: CASSLVMGEGNQPHHF.

There are many counts of this clonotype. The chain is built from TRBV12-3 or TRBV12-4 and TRBJ1-1, with D possibly TRBD1 on 6 matching bases. This CDR3 has 14 amino acids. V lost 2 bases and J lost 3, with 10 bases in between. The CDR3 here is CASSLQGGDTEAFF. The CDR3 nucleotides read TGTGCCAGCAGTTTACAAGGGGGGGACACTGAAGCTTTCTTT.

To note about this clonotype: A much larger clone sits a single nucleotide away, making a read error possible. The rearrangement joins TRBV7-9 to TRBJ2-5; 8 positions match TRBD1. J gave up 5 bases and V 5 bases, and 13 bases lay outside the gene matches. The CDR3 is 16 amino acids. Germline V gene sequence: CDR1 SEHNR, CDR2 FQNEAQ (reference sequence). The CDR3 DNA reads as TGTGCCAGCAGCAGCACCGGGACAGGCTTTCGGGAGACCCAGTACTTC. Amino acids: CASSSTGTGFRETQYF.

This clonotype was picked up many times. The V and J genes are TRBV20-1 and TRBJ2-3; D possibly corresponds to TRBD2 (6 bases). In germline, CDR1 is DFQATT, CDR2 SNEGSKA (reference sequence). Trimming cost V 5 bases and J 3 bases, with 18 bases left between them. The CDR3 totals 15 residues. The CDR3 here is CSACVSGIGTDTQYF. The CDR3 region has the DNA TGCAGTGCTTGTGTTAGCGGTATTGGGACAGATACGCAGTATTTT.

In its sample, this clonotype was seen many times. The rearrangement joins TRBV14 to TRBJ1-4; D call uncertain. The germline V gene has CDR1 SGHDN and CDR2 FVKESK. The CDR3 runs to 15 residues. The V and J ends lost 4 bases and 0 bases respectively, with 9 bases between them. CDR3 DNA sequence: TGTGCCAGCAGCCGCCAGCTTTCAACTAATGAAAAACTGTTTTTT. It codes for CASSRQLSTNEKLFF. The full variable domain, with the rest looked up from reference TRBV14 and TRBJ1-4, is EAGVTQFPSHSVIEKGQTVTLRCDPISGHDNLYWYRRVMGKEIKFLLHFVKESKQDESGMPNNRFLAERTGGTYSTLKVQPAELEDSGVYFCASSRQLSTNEKLFFGSGTQLSVL.

Ten or more counts support this clonotype. This rearrangement joins TRBV4-2 to TRBJ2-7, with 7 bases aligning to TRBD1. The germline gives CDR1 LGHNA, CDR2 YNFKEQ. V gave up 0 bases and J gave up 4 bases; unmatched junction bases: 21. The CDR3 totals 20 residues. CDR3 loop: CASSQDSSASYDRDRYEQYF. The CDR3 nucleotides are TGTGCCAGCAGCCAAGATTCGTCGGCCAGCTATGACAGGGATAGGTACGAGCAGTACTTC.

In this sample, this clonotype turned up many times. Here the CDR3 reads CASSVGGTNSYEQYF. The DNA for the CDR3 is TGTGCCAGCAGCGTAGGGGGAACGAACTCCTACGAGCAGTACTTC. J is TRBJ2-7 and V is TRBV9; D is ambiguous. The V gene lost 0 bases and the J gene lost 0 bases, with 10 bases spanning the gap. This CDR3 has 15 amino acids. CDR1 is SGDLS, CDR2 YYNGEE, per germline.

Many counts were recorded for this clonotype. The gene calls are TRBV7-9 and TRBJ1-5; 11 positions agree with TRBD1. Germline trimming cut 4 bases from V and 5 bases from J; bases unmatched to any gene: 7. Germline assignment: CDR1 SEHNR and CDR2 FQNEAQ (reference sequence). The CDR3 length is 16 residues. CDR3 sequence (DNA): TGTGCCAGCAGCTCGAACCGGGACAGGGGGTATCAGCCCCAGCATTTT. It encodes CASSSNRDRGYQPQHF.

This clonotype was recorded many times. The chain carries TRBV7-9 and TRBJ1-1, with D possibly matching TRBD1 (6 bases). This CDR3 is 13 amino acids long. The germline V gene encodes CDR1 SEHNR and CDR2 FQNEAQ (reference sequence). The V end was cut by 6 bases, the J end by 8 bases, with 16 bases between. The CDR3, as DNA: TGTGCCAGCAGGCAGGAGGCAGGGGAGGAAGCTTTCTTT. This encodes CASRQEAGEEAFF.

This clonotype came up many times. This chain joins TRBV29-1 and TRBJ2-5; TRBD2 aligns across 8 bases. Germline-derived CDR1 and CDR2 are SQVTM and ANQGSEA. J lost 6 bases, V lost 3 bases, and 9 bases had no gene match. The CDR3 is 14 residues long. CDR3: CSVEPPGTSKTQYF. The CDR3 DNA is TGCAGCGTTGAGCCCCCTGGGACTAGTAAGACCCAGTACTTC.

This clonotype was found many times. The V call is TRBV18, the J call TRBJ2-2, with D possibly being TRBD2 (5 bases). The CDR3 runs to 15 residues. V lost 2 bases and J lost 5, with 12 bases in between. The V gene's germline CDR1 is KGHSH and CDR2 LQKENI. CDR3 sequence (DNA): TGTGCCAGCTCACCATCCGAACCGGGAACCGGGGAGCTGTTTTTT. As protein: CASSPSEPGTGELFF.

This clonotype was observed at least ten times. The CDR3: CASSRQGGIGELFF. The CDR3 nucleotides are TGTGCCAGCAGTAGACAGGGGGGCATCGGGGAGCTGTTTTTT. J is TRBJ2-2 and V is TRBV12-3 or TRBV12-4; 9 nucleotides agree with TRBD1. Trimming removed 5 bases from V and 7 bases from J; junction bases left unmatched: 5. The CDR3 totals 14 residues.

This clonotype was detected ten times or more. The genes are TRBV28 and TRBJ1-2, with 10 bases that match TRBD1. The CDR3 is 14 amino acids. The germline V gene has CDR1 MDHEN and CDR2 SYDVKM. V shed 5 bases and J 5 bases; nucleotides not matched to a gene: 5. The CDR3 sequence: CASSRQGAGYGYTF. For the CDR3, the DNA is TGTGCCAGCAGTAGACAGGGGGCGGGGTATGGCTACACCTTC.

This clonotype was seen at least ten times. The CDR3 DNA sequence: TGTGCCAGCAGTTTGACAGGGGCCCAAGAGACCCAGTACTTC. It codes for CASSLTGAQETQYF. The genes are TRBV28 and TRBJ2-5; TRBD1 matches at 8 bases. From germline, CDR1 is MDHEN and CDR2 SYDVKM. This CDR3 is built from 14 residues. Losses at the gene ends were 3 bases for V and 1 base for J; bases not matched to a gene: 1.

A few counts support this clonotype. This chain connects TRBV20-1 to TRBJ2-7, with TRBD2 identical over 14 bases. V dropped 3 bases and J dropped 2; count of bases not matched to a gene: 6. Looked up from germline, CDR1 is DFQATT and CDR2 is SNEGSKA (reference sequence). CDR3 length equals 16 residues. The CDR3 DNA follows: TGCAGTGCTAGGGGGACTAGCGGGAGTGCAGCCTACGAGCAGTACTTC. Its protein product is CSARGTSGSAAYEQYF.

Comments on this clonotype: Given a much more abundant clone one base away, this may be a read error. The chain uses TRBV2 and TRBJ2-1; TRBD2 matches 7 bases. In germline, CDR1 is SNHLY, CDR2 FYNNEI. The CDR3 totals 15 residues. CDR3 region: CSSSPPGLSYNEQFF. The DNA of the CDR3 is TGTTCCAGCAGTCCTCCGGGACTATCCTACAATGAGCAGTTCTTC.

Many counts were recorded for this clonotype. The rearrangement links TRBV9 to TRBJ2-7; 12 positions match TRBD2. V dropped 3 bases and J dropped 6; count of bases not matched to a gene: 7. The germline gives CDR1 SGDLS, CDR2 YYNGEE. There are 15 residues in the CDR3. The chain's CDR3 is CASSALAGGPSEQYF. The CDR3 region has the DNA TGTGCCAGCAGCGCCCTAGCGGGGGGGCCAAGCGAGCAGTACTTC. Drawing the rest from reference TRBV9 and TRBJ2-7, the complete variable domain is DSGVTQTPKHLITATGQRVTLRCSPRSGDLSVYWYQQSLDQGLQFLIQYYNGEERAKGNILERFSAQQFPDLHSELNLSSLELGDSALYFCASSALAGGPSEQYFGPGTRLTVT.

This clonotype was seen repeatedly, ten times or more. This chain uses TRBV4-1 with TRBJ1-4, with D perhaps matching TRBD1 (6 bases). Germline assignment: CDR1 MGHRA and CDR2 YSYEKL. The CDR3 contains 16 residues. The V gene lost 3 bases and the J gene lost 5 bases, with 16 bases spanning the gap. The CDR3 DNA reads as TGCGCCAGCAGCCAGGAACACAGGGTCGAAAATGAAAAACTGTTTTTT. It specifies CASSQEHRVENEKLFF.

Ten or more counts support this clonotype. This sequence joins TRBV28 and TRBJ2-5; 7 nucleotides line up with TRBD2. Losses at the gene ends were 3 bases for V and 1 base for J; bases not matched to a gene: 5. This CDR3 is built from 15 residues. CDR1 is MDHEN, CDR2 SYDVKM, per germline. As DNA, the CDR3 is TGTGCCAGCAGTTTGCCGGCTAGCGGCCAAGAGACCCAGTACTTC. As protein: CASSLPASGQETQYF.

There are many counts of this clonotype. The V gene is TRBV6-2 or TRBV6-3, the J gene TRBJ1-1, with D uncertain. The V end lost 4 bases, the J end lost 7 bases, and 13 bases lay between the germline ends. The CDR3 is 13 residues long. CDR1 is MNHEY and CDR2 is SVGEGT in the germline V gene. CDR3 amino acids: CASSSRRASEAFF. The CDR3 bases are TGTGCCAGCAGTTCCCGCAGAGCGAGTGAAGCTTTCTTT.

This chain links TRBV19 with TRBJ2-3, with D perhaps given as TRBD1 or TRBD2 (5 bases each). The length of the CDR3 is 14 residues. CDR1 is LNHDA and CDR2 is SQIVND in the germline V gene (reference sequence). Trimming removed 7 bases at V and 2 bases at J, with 13 bases between. This CDR3 reads CASTSGLTTDTQYF. DNA of the CDR3: TGTGCCAGTACCTCGGGGCTTACCACAGATACGCAGTATTTT.